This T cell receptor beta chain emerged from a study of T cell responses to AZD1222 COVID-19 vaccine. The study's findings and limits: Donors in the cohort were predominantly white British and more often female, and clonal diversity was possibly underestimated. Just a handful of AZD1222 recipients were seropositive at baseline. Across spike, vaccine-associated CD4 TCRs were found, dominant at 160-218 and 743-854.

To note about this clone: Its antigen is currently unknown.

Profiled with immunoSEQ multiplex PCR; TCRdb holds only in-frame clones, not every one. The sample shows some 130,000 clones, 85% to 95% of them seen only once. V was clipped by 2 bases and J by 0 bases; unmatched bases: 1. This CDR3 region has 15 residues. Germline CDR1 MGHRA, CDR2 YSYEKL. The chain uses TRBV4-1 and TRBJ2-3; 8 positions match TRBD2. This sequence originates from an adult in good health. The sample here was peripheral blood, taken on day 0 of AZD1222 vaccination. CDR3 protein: CASSQIAGSTDTQYF. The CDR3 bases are TGCGCCAGCAGCCAAATAGCGGGGAGCACAGATACGCAGTATTTT.